The subject of this entry is one T cell receptor beta chain. As yet, its antigen is unknown. One base away lies a much larger clone, so this may be a sequencing read error. The CDR3 contains 12 residues. Germline CDR1 and CDR2: DFQATT and SNEGSKA (reference sequence). Using 10%, 30% or 50% RNA, naive CD8 libraries were derived from approximately 22,000 to 940,000 sorted cells. CD8+CD4-CCR7+CD45RA+ sorting gave the naive CD8 T cells. The data were taken from a study of molecular identifiers for immune sequencing clone quantification. Background on the study: In replicates, RNA taken from roughly 20,000 or 100,000 naive CD8 cells was divided five ways, and four portions underwent sequencing.

TCRdb passed the PCR reads through MiXCR, listing each CDR3 protein once. Among about half a million distinct CDR3 sequences listed, approximately 25% were seen once. Study-wide results and caveats: Over 98% of effector molecules, yet under 1% of naive-cell molecules, were held by clones above 20 RNA copies.

The sequence derives from a human donor in good health. Some libraries in this study had Jurkat cell RNA spiked in. Sequenced sample: naive CD8+ T cells from blood, with Jurkat cell RNA spiked in. Subset defined: FACS-sorted CD8+CD4-CCR7+CD45RA+ naive T cells. This sequence joins TRBV20-1 and TRBJ2-7; 7 bases agree with TRBD2. CDR3 sequence: CNARWEGYEQYF. DNA for the CDR3: TGCAATGCTAGGTGGGAGGGGTACGAGCAGTACTTC.